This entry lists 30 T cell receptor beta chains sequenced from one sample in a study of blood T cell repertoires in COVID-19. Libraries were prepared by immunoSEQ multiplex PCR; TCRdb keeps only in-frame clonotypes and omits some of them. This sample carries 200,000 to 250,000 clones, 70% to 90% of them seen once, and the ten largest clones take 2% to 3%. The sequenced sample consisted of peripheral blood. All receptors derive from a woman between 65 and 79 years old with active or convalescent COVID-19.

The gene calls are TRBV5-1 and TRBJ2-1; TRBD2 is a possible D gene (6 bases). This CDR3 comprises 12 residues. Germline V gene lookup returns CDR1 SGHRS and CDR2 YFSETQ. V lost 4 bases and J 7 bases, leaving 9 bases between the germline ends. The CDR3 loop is CASSLGGNEQFF. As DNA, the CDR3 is TGCGCCAGCAGCCTCGGAGGGAATGAGCAGTTCTTC. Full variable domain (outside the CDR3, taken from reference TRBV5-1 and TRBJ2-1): KAGVTQTPRYLIKTRGQQVTLSCSPISGHRSVSWYQQTPGQGLQFLFEYFSETQRNKGNFPGRFSGRQFSNSRSEMNVSTLELGDSALYLCASSLGGNEQFFGPGTRLTVL.

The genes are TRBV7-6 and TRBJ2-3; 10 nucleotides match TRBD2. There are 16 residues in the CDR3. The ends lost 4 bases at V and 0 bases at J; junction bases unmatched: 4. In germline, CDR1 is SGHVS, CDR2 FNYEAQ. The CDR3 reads CASSSPTSGSTDTQYF. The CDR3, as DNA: TGTGCCAGCAGCTCCCCGACTAGCGGGAGCACAGATACGCAGTATTTT.

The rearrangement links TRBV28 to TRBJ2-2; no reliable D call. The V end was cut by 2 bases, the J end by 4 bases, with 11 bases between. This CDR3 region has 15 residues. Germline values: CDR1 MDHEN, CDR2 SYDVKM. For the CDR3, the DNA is TGTGCCAGCAGTTTAGAGGCCCTATTCACCGGGGAGCTGTTTTTT. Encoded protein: CASSLEALFTGELFF.

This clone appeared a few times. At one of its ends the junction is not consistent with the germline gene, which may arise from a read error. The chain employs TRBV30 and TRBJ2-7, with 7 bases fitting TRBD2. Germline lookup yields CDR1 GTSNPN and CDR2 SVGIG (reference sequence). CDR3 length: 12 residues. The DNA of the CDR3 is TGCGCATGCGGGGGTGGCTCCTACGAGCAGTACTTC. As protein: CACGGGSYEQYF.

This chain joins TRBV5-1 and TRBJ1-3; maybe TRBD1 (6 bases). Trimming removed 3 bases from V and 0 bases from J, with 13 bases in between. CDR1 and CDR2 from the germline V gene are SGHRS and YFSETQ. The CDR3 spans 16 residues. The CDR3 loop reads CASSSGTGHSGNTIYF. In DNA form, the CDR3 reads TGCGCCAGCAGCTCGGGTACAGGGCACTCTGGAAACACCATATATTTT.

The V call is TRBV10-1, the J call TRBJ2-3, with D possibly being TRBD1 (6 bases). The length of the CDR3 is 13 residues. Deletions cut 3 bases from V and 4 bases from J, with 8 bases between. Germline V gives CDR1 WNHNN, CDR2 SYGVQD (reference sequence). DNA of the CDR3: TGCGCCAGCAGTGAAGGGGGTCCAGATACGCAGTATTTT. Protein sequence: CASSEGGPDTQYF.

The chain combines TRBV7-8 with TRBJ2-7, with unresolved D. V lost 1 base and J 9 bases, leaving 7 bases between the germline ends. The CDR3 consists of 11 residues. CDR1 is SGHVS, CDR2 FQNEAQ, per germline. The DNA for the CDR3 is TGTGCCAGCAGCTTAGTACTTAGGCAGTACTTC. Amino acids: CASSLVLRQYF.

The CDR3, as DNA: TGTGCCAGCAGTATGTGGGCGACCGAGCAGTACTTC. Protein product: CASSMWATEQYF. The J gene is TRBJ2-7, the V gene TRBV12-3 or TRBV12-4; D is uncertain. The ends were cut back, 5 bases at V and 6 bases at J, with 11 bases in the middle. CDR3 length: 12 residues.

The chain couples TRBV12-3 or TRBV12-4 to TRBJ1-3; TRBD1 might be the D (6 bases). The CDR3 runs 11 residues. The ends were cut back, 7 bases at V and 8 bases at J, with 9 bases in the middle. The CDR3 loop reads CASTPGDTIYF. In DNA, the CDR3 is TGTGCCAGCACCCCAGGGGACACCATATATTTT.

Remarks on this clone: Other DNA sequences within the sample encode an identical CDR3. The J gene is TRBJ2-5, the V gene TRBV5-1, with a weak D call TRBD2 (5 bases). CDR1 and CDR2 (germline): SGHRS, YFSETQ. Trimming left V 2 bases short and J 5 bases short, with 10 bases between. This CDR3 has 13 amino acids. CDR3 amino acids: CASSFLGGETQYF. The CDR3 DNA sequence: TGCGCCAGCAGCTTTCTAGGCGGGGAGACCCAGTACTTC.

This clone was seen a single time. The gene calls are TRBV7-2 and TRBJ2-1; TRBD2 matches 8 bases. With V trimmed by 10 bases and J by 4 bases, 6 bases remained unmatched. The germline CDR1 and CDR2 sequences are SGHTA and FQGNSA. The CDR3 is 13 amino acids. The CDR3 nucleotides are TGTGCCACCTCGGGGGGGATATACAATGAGCAGTTCTTC. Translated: CATSGGIYNEQFF.

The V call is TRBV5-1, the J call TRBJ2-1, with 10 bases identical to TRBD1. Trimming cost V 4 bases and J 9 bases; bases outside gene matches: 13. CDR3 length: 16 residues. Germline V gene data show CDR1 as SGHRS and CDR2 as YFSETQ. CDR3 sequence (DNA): TGCGCCAGCAGCGCTTCGACCGGGACAGGGGCCATTGAGCAGTTCTTC. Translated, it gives CASSASTGTGAIEQFF.

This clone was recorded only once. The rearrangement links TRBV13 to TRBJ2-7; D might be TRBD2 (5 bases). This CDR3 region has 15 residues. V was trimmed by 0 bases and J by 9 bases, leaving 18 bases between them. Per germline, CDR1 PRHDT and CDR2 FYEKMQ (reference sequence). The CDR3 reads CASSLGAGVNAVQYF. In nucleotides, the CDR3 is TGTGCCAGCAGCTTAGGGGCCGGGGTTAATGCCGTGCAGTACTTC.

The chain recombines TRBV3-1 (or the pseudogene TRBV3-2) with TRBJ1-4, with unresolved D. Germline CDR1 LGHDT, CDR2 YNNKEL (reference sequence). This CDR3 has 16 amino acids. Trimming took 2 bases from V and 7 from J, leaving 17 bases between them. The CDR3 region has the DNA TGTGCCAGCAGCCAACAGCCAGACCTTAGAGGTGAAAAACTGTTTTTT. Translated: CASSQQPDLRGEKLFF.

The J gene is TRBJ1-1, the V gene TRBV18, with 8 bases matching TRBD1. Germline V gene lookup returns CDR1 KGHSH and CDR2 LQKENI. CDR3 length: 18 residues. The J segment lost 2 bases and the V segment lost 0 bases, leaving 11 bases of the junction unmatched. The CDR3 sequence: CASSPPRGQGQINTEAFF. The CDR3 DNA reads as TGTGCCAGCTCACCACCGAGAGGACAGGGTCAAATCAACACTGAAGCTTTCTTT. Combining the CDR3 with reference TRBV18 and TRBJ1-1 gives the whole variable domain NAGVMQNPRHLVRRRGQEARLRCSPMKGHSHVYWYRQLPEEGLKFMVYLQKENIIDESGMPKERFSAEFPKEGPSILRIQQVVRGDSAAYFCASSPPRGQGQINTEAFFGQGTRLTVV.

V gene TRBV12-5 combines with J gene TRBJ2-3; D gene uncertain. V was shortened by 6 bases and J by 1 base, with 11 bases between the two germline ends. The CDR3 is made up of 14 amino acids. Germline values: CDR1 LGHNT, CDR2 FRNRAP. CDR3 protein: CASGASGGTDTQYF. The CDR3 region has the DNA TGTGCTAGTGGGGCTAGTGGTGGCACAGATACGCAGTATTTT.

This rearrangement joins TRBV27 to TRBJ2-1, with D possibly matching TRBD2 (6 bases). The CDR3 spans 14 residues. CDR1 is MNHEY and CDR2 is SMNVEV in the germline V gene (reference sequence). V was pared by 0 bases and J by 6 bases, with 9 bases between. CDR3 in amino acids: CASSLSSGVNEQFF. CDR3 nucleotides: TGTGCCAGCAGTTTATCATCGGGGGTCAATGAGCAGTTCTTC.

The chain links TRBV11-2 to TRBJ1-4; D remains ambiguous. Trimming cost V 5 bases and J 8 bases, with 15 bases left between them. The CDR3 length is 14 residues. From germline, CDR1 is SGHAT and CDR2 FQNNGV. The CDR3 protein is CASSRRGHGEKLFF. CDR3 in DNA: TGTGCCAGCAGCCGCAGAGGGCATGGGGAAAAACTGTTTTTT.

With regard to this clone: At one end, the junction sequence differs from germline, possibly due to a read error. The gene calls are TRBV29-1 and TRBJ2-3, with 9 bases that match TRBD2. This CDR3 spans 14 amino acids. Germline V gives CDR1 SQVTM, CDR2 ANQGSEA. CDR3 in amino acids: CSVVGGGAVDTQYF. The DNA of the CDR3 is TGCAGTGTTGTTGGCGGGGGGGCAGTAGATACGCAGTATTTT.

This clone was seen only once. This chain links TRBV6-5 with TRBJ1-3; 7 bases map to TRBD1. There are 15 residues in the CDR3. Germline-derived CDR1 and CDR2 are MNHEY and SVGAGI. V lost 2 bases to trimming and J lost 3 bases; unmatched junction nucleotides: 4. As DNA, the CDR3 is TGTGCCAGCAGTTACGAGGGGGCGAATGGAAACACCATATATTTT. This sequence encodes CASSYEGANGNTIYF.

The CDR3 sequence: CASSPRDTSNEKLFF. In DNA form, the CDR3 reads TGTGCCAGCTCACCACGGGACACCTCTAATGAAAAACTGTTTTTT. This chain uses TRBV18 with TRBJ1-4; D possibly corresponds to TRBD1 (6 bases). CDR1 KGHSH and CDR2 LQKENI come from the germline V gene. V was shortened by 1 base and J by 3 bases, with 9 bases between the two germline ends. The CDR3 sequence is 15 residues long.

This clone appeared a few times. The CDR3 nucleotides are TGTGCCATCTCCTATAGCAGCGTCTACAATGAGCAGTTCTTC. This gives the protein CAISYSSVYNEQFF. The V and J genes are TRBV10-3 and TRBJ2-1; no clear D gene. The CDR3 consists of 14 residues. Trimming took 8 bases from V and 3 from J, leaving 14 bases between them. Germline values: CDR1 ENHRY, CDR2 SYGVKD.

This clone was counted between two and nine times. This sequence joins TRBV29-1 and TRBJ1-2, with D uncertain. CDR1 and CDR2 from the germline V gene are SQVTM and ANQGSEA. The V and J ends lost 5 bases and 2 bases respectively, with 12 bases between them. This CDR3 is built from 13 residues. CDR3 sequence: CSVQMTQNYGYTF. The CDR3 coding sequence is TGCAGCGTTCAAATGACACAGAACTATGGCTACACCTTC.

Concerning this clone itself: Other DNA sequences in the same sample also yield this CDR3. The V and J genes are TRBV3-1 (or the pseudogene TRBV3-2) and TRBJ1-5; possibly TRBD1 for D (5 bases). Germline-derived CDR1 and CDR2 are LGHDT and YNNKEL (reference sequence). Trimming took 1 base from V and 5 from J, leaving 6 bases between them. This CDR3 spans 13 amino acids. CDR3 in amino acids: CASSQGGDQPQHF. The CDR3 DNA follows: TGTGCCAGCAGCCAAGGGGGGGATCAGCCCCAGCATTTT.

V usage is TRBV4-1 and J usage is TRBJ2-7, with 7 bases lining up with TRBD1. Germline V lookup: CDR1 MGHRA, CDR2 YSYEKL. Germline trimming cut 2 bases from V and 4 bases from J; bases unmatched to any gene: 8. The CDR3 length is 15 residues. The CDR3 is CASSQLPGQPYEQYF. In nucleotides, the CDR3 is TGCGCCAGCAGCCAACTCCCGGGACAGCCGTACGAGCAGTACTTC.

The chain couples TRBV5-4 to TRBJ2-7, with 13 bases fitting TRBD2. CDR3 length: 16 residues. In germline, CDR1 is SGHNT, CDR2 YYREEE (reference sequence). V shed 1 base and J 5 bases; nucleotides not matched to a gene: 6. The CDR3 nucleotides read TGTGCCAGCAGCTTGTTTGGGACTAGCGGGGTCAACGAGCAGTACTTC. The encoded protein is CASSLFGTSGVNEQYF.

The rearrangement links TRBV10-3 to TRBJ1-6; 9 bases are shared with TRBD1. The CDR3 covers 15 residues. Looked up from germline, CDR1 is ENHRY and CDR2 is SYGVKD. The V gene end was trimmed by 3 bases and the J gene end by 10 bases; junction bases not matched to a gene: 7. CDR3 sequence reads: CAISENRQGESPLHF. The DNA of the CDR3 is TGTGCCATCAGTGAAAACAGACAGGGGGAATCACCCCTCCACTTT.

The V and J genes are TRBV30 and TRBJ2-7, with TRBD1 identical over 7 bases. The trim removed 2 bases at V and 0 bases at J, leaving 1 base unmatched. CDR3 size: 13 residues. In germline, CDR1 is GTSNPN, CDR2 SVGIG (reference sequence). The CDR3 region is CAWSRDSSYEQYF. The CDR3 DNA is TGTGCCTGGAGTAGGGACAGCTCCTACGAGCAGTACTTC.

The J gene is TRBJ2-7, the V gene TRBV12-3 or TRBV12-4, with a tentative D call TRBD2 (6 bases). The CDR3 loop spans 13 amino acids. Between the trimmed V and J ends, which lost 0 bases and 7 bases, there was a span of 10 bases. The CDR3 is CASSLAGRGEQYF. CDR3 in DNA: TGTGCCAGCAGTTTAGCGGGACGGGGGGAGCAGTACTTC.

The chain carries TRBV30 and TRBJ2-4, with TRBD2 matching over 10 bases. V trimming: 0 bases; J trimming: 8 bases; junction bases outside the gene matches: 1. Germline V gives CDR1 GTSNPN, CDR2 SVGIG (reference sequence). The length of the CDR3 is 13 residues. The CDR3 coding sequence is TGTGCCTGGAGTGTGGGGACTAGCGACATTCAGTACTTC. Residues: CAWSVGTSDIQYF. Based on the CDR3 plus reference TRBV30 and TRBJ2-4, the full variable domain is SQTIHQWPATLVQPVGSPLSLECTVEGTSNPNLYWYRQAAGRGLQLLFYSVGIGQISSEVPQNLSASRPQDRQFILSSKKLLLSDSGFYLCAWSVGTSDIQYFGAGTRLSVL.